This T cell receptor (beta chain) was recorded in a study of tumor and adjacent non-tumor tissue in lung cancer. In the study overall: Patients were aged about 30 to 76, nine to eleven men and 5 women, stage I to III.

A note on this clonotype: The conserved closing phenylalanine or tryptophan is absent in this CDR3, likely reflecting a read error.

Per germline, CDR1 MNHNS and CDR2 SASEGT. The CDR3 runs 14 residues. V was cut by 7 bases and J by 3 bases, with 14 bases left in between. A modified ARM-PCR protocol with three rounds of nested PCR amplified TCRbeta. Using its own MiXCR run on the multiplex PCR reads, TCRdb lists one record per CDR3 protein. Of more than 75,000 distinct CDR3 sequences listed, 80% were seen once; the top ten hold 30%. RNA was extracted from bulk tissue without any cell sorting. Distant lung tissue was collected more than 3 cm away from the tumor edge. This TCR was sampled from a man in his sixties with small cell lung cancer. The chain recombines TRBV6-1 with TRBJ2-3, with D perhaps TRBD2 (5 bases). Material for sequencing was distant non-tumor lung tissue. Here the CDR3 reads CASKLSGETDTQYL. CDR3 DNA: TGTGCCAGCAAGCTTAGTGGGGAGACAGATACGCAGTATTTG.